A single sample gave rise to the 9 T cell receptor beta chains below, sequenced in a study of memory CD4+ T cells and cytomegalovirus serostatus. TCRdb's table, derived via immunoSEQ multiplex PCR, lists solely in-frame clones and lacks some. The sample holds approximately 50,000 clones, about 73% seen once. The sort gate was single viable CD3+CD4+CD8-CD45RO+ cells for memory CD4+ T cells. The source material was memory CD4+ T cells from blood. The receptors shown here come from an adult in good health and CMV-seropositive.

The gene calls are TRBV28 and TRBJ2-7; 7 positions match TRBD1. Germline CDR1 MDHEN, CDR2 SYDVKM. V shed 7 bases and J 0 bases; nucleotides not matched to a gene: 12. There are 16 residues in the CDR3. CDR3 residues: CASTQRGLKSSYEQYF. In nucleotides, the CDR3 is TGTGCCAGCACCCAAAGGGGGCTGAAGAGCTCCTACGAGCAGTACTTC.

This clone has just a few counts. This chain uses TRBV28 with TRBJ1-1; D is possibly TRBD1 (5 bases). CDR3 length equals 14 residues. The germline V gene has CDR1 MDHEN and CDR2 SYDVKM. The V end was cut by 5 bases, the J end by 5 bases, with 15 bases between. CDR3 amino acids: CASSGAGMGTEAFF. The DNA for the CDR3 is TGTGCCAGCAGTGGGGCGGGGATGGGGACTGAAGCTTTCTTT.

In nucleotides, the CDR3 is TGTGCCAGCCGCGGGGAGGCCAGGAACCAGTACTTC. Its translation: CASRGEARNQYF. The V and J genes are TRBV6-1 and TRBJ2-5; tentatively, D is TRBD2 (6 bases). Trimming left V 8 bases short and J 10 bases short, with 17 bases between. CDR1 is MNHNS and CDR2 is SASEGT in the germline V gene. The CDR3 spans 12 residues.

V usage is TRBV2 and J usage is TRBJ1-1, with 8 positions matching TRBD1. After removal of 8 bases from V and 11 bases from J, the junction contained 16 bases not matched to a gene. Germline V gene sequence: CDR1 SNHLY, CDR2 FYNNEI. The CDR3 runs 14 residues. The CDR3 DNA reads TGTGCCAGCGGCCCGGGACAGGCACCTCCCGGGGCTTTCTTT. Translated, it gives CASGPGQAPPGAFF.

V and J are TRBV7-2 and TRBJ1-2, with 7 bases that match TRBD1. The V gene end was trimmed by 4 bases and the J gene end by 8 bases; junction bases not matched to a gene: 7. From germline, CDR1 is SGHTA and CDR2 FQGNSA. This CDR3 contains 13 residues. The CDR3 region has the DNA TGTGCCAGCAGCTCCGACAGGGTTAAAGGCTACACCTTC. Amino acid sequence: CASSSDRVKGYTF.

This rearrangement joins TRBV7-9 to TRBJ2-1; D possibly corresponds to TRBD1 (5 bases). Trimming stripped 3 bases from V and 4 bases from J, with 10 bases between. This CDR3 region has 14 residues. Germline loops: CDR1 SEHNR, CDR2 FQNEAQ (reference sequence). DNA of the CDR3: TGTGCCAGCAGCTTCCAGGGCTTGTACAATGAGCAGTTCTTC. It codes for CASSFQGLYNEQFF.

V and J are TRBV28 and TRBJ1-2; D remains ambiguous. Trimming pared 4 bases from V and 3 bases from J, leaving 12 bases between. The CDR3 has 14 residues. Germline-derived CDR1 and CDR2 are MDHEN and SYDVKM. CDR3 DNA sequence: TGTGCCAGCAGTTCGTTTGTCGGGGACTATGGCTACACCTTC. Its protein is CASSSFVGDYGYTF.

CDR3 sequence: CASSLGREGHKQYF. Written as DNA, the CDR3 is TGCGCCAGCAGCTTGGGACGGGAGGGCCACAAGCAGTACTTC. The chain uses TRBV5-1 and TRBJ2-7, with 8 bases fitting TRBD2. The V gene end was trimmed by 0 bases and the J gene end by 8 bases; junction bases not matched to a gene: 7. The CDR3 consists of 14 residues. Germline CDR1 and CDR2: SGHRS and YFSETQ.

Written as DNA, the CDR3 is TGTGCCAGCAGCTTGTCCCGCGGCAACAATGAGCAGTTCTTC. Translating gives CASSLSRGNNEQFF. The rearrangement joins TRBV5-5 to TRBJ2-1; no definite D call. V was clipped by 1 base and J by 5 bases, with 10 bases between them. CDR3 length: 14 amino acids. CDR1 and CDR2 (germline): SGHKS, YYEKEE (reference sequence).